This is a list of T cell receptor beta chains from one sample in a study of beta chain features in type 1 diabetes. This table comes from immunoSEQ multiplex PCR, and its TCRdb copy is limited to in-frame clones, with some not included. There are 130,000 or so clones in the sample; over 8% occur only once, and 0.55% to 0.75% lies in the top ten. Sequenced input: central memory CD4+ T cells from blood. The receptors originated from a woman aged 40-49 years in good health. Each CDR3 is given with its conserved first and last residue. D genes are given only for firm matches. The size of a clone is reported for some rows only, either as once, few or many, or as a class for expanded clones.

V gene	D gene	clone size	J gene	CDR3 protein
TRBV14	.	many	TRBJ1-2	CASSQLGAGAGYTF
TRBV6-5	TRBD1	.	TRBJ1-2	CASSYMGQVGYYGYTF
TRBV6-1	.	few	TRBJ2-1	CASSEVNEQFF
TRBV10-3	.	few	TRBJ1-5	CAISESAGGGNQPQHF
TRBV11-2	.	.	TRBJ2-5	CASSSRGETQYF
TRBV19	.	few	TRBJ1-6	CASSITGPSPLHF
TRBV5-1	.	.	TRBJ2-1	CASSLAPEGDEQFF
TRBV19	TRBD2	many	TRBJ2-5	CASRTVGTSGLGETQYF
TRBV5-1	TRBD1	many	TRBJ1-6	CASSWNRGPNSPLHF
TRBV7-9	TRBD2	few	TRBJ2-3	CASSVGLAGGTQYF
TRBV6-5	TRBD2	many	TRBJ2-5	CASGLAMLETQYF
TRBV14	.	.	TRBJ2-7	CASSHPEGLLYF
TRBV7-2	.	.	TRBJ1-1	CASSTGGVNTEAFF
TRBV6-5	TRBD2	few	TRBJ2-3	CASRTSDTQYF
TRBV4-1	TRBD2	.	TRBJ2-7	CASSPYGTSVEQYF
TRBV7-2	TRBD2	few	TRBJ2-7	CASSLLIGASGASRTQYF
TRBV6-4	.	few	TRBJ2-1	CASSEQGMALLYNEQFF
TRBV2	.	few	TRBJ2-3	CASSQRGGVDTQYF
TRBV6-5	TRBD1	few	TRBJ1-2	CASSLTGTESYGYTF
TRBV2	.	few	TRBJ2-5	CASEYGSETQYF
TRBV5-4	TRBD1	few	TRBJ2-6	CASSSDRGSSGANVLTF
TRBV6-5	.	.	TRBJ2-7	CASRPGRLAGYEQYF
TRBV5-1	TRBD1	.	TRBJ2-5	CASSPDRGKSETQYF
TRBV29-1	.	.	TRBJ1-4	CSVVSPNEKLFF
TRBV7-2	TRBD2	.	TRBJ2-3	CASSLVGGGAPTDTQYF
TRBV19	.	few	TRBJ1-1	CASYPGQNTEAFF
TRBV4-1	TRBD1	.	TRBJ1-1	CASSQFGGQGRANTEAFF
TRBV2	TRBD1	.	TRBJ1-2	CASQGTGSFYGYTF
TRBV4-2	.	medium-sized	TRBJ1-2	CASSPLTGVNYGYTF
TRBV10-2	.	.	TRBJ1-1	CASSDIRRDTEAFF
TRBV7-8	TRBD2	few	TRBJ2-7	CASIPRQVGGGYEQYF
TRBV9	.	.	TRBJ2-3	CASSVATRGLGDTQYF